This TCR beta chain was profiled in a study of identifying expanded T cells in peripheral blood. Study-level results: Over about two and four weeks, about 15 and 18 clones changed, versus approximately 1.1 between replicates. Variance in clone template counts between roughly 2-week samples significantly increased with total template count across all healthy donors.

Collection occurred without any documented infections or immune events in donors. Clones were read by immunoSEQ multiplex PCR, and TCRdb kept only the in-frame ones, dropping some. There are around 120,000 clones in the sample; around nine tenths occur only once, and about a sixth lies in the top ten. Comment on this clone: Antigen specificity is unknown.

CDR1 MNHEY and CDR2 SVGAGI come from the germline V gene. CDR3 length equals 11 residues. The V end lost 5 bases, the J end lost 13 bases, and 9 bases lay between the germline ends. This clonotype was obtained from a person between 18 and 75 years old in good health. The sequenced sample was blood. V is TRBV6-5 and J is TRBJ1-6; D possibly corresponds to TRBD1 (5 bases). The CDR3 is CASSEGDPLHF. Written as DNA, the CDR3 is TGTGCCAGCAGTGAAGGGGATCCCCTCCACTTT.